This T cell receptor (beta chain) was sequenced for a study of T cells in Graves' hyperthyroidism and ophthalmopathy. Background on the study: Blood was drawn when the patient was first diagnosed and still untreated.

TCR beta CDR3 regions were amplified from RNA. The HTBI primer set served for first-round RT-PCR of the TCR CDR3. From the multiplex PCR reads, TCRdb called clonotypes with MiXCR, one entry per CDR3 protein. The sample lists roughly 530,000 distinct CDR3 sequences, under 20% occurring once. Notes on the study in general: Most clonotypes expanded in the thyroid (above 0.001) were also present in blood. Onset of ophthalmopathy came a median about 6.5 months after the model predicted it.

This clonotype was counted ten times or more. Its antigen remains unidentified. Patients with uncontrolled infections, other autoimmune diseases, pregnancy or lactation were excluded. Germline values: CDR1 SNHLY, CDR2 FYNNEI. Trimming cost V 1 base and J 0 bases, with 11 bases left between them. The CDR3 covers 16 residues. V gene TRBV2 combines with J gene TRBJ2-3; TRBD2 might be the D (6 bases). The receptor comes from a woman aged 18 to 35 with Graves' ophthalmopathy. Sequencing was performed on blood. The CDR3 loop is CASSEGGLSSTDTQYF. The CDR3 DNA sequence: TGTGCCAGCAGTGAAGGGGGACTTTCTAGCACAGATACGCAGTATTTT.